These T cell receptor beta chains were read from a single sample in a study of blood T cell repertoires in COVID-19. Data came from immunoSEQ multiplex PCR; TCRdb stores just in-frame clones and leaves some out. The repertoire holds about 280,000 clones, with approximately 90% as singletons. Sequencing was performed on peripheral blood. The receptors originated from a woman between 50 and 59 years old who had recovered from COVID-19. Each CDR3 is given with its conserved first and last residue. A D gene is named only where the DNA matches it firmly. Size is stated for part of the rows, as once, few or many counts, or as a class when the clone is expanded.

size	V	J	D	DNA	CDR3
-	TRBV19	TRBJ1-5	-	TGTGCCAGTCGACAGGCCAATCAGCCCCAGCATTTT	CASRQANQPQHF
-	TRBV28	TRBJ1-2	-	TGTGCCAGCAGTACAGTCTATGGCTACACCTTC	CASSTVYGYTF
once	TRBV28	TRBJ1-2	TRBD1	TGTGCCAGCAGTTCTGGGACAGTTCGTGGCTACACCTTC	CASSSGTVRGYTF
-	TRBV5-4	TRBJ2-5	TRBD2	TGTGCCAGCAGCCCGGCTAGCGGGACGGAGACCCAGTACTTC	CASSPASGTETQYF
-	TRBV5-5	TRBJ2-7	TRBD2	TGTGCCAGCAGCTTGGGGGCTAGCGGGGCTACCTCCTACGAGCAGTACTTC	CASSLGASGATSYEQYF
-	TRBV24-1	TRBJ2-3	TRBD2	TGTGCCACCAGTGACTTAGCGGGTACTAGCACAGATACGCAGTATTTT	CATSDLAGTSTDTQYF
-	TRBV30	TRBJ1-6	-	TGTGCCTGGAGCCCCAAGAGAGGCCATAATTCACCCCTCCACTTT	CAWSPKRGHNSPLHF
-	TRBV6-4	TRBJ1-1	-	TGTGCCAGCAGCGCCCTGCGGGACACTGAAGCTTTCTTT	CASSALRDTEAFF
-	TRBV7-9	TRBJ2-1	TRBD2	TGTGCCAGCAGCTCGACTAGCGGGGCCTACAATGAGCAGTTCTTC	CASSSTSGAYNEQFF
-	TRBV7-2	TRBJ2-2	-	TGTGCCAGCAGCCTCCAACTGACAGGCCAGAACACCGGGGAGCTGTTTTTT	CASSLQLTGQNTGELFF
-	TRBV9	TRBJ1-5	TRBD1	TGTGCCAGCAGCGGAAGGGACAGTAATCAGCCCCAGCATTTT	CASSGRDSNQPQHF
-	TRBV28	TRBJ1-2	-	TGTGCCAGCAGTTTGGACAGCCTAGTTATGGCTGGCTACACCTTC	CASSLDSLVMAGYTF
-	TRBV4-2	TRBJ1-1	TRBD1	TGTGCCAGCAGCCAAGATTATGAGGACAGGGGGACTGAAGCTTTCTTT	CASSQDYEDRGTEAFF
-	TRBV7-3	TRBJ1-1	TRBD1	TGTGCCAGCAGCCTGGACAGGGCCACTGAAGCTTTCTTT	CASSLDRATEAFF
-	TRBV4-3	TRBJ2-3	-	TGCGCCAGCAGCCAAGGTACTAGTGTAGATACGCAGTATTTT	CASSQGTSVDTQYF
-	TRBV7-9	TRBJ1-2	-	TGTGCCAGCAGCTTTAATGGCTACACCTTC	CASSFNGYTF
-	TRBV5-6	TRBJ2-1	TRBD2	TGTGCCAGCAGCACGCCGGGACTAGCGGACTACAATGAGCAGTTCTTC	CASSTPGLADYNEQFF
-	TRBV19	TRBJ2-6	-	TGTGCCAGTAGTATTCTCCCAGGTTCTGGGGCCAACGTCCTGACTTTC	CASSILPGSGANVLTF
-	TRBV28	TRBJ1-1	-	TGTGCCAGCAGTTCGCCCTTCAGGAACACTGAAGCTTTCTTT	CASSSPFRNTEAFF
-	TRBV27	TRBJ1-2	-	TGTGCCAGCAGTTCGGGGTTTGGCTACACCTTC	CASSSGFGYTF
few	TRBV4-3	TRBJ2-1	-	TGCGCCAGCAGCAGAGTGGGGCAGGATGGGGATGAGCAGTTCTTC	CASSRVGQDGDEQFF
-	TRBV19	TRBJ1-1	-	TGTGCCAGTAGTGGGCGGAGGAGGGCTTTCTTT	CASSGRRRAFF
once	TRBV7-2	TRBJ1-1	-	TGTGCCAGCAGCTTAGGTCGGCAGGGCACTGAAGCTTTCTTT	CASSLGRQGTEAFF
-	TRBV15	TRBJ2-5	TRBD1	TGTGCCACCAGCAGATCCCGGGACAGAAGACCCCAAGAGACCCAGTACTTC	CATSRSRDRRPQETQYF
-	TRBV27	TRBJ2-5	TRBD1	TGTGCCAGCAGTTTAAGGCGACAGGGGAAGGAGACCCAGTACTTC	CASSLRRQGKETQYF
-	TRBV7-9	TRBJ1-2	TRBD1	TGTGCCAGCAGCTTAATAGGACAGGGGGGTTATTATGGCTACACCTTC	CASSLIGQGGYYGYTF
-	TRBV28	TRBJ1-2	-	TGTGCCAGCAGTTTAAGAGCCGCTAGGGGCTACACCTTC	CASSLRAARGYTF
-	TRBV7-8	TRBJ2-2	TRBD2	TGTGCCAGCAGCACTGGACTAGCGGCGGGGACCGGGGAGCTGTTTTTT	CASSTGLAAGTGELFF
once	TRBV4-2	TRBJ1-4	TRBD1	TGTGCCAGCAGCCAAGAATCGACAGGGAGAGAAAAACTGTTTTTT	CASSQESTGREKLFF
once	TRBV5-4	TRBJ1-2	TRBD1	TGTGCCAGCAGCCCGGACAGGAACTATGGCTACACCTTC	CASSPDRNYGYTF
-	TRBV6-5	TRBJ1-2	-	TGTGCCAGCCGCGACTATGGCTACACCTTC	CASRDYGYTF
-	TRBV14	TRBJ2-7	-	TGTGCCAGCAGCCAGTTCAGGCACTCGATTTCCTACGAGCAGTACTTC	CASSQFRHSISYEQYF
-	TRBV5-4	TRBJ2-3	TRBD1	TGTGCCAGCAGCAGGGACAGGGCGGATACGCAGTATTTT	CASSRDRADTQYF
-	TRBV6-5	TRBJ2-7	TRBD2	TGTGCCAGCAGCCTCACCGGGACTAGAGGCTACGAGCAGTACTTC	CASSLTGTRGYEQYF
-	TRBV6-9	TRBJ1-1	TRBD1	TGTGCCAGGCACTCCGGGACAGGTTTTAAGGCTTTCTTT	CARHSGTGFKAFF
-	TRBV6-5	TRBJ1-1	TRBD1	TGTGCCAGCAGTTTGGCCAGGGGGACTGAAGCTTTCTTT	CASSLARGTEAFF
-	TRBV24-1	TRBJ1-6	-	TGTGCCACCCTCGATAGGAGGGCCCGTACCTATAATTCACCCCTCCACTTT	CATLDRRARTYNSPLHF
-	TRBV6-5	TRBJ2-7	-	TGTGCCAGCGGGGCGGGAACATACTCCTACGAGCAGTACTTC	CASGAGTYSYEQYF
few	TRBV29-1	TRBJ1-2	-	TGCAGCGTTGTGTGGGTAGCTTTTAACTATGGCTACACCTTC	CSVVWVAFNYGYTF
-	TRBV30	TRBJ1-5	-	TGTGCCTGGAGTGTACTGCCTGGCGGGCAGCCCCAGCATTTT	CAWSVLPGGQPQHF
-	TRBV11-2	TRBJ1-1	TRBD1	TGTGCCAGCAGCTTCCCTGGACAGGGAAAAACTGAAGCTTTCTTT	CASSFPGQGKTEAFF
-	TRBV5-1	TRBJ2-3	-	TGCGCCAGCAGTGACGAGCAAGGGGCGGATACGCAGTATTTT	CASSDEQGADTQYF
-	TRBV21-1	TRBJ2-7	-	TGTGCCTCACAGGGATTTAAATACGAGCAGTACTTC	CASQGFKYEQYF
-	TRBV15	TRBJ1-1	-	TGTGCCACCAGCAGAGAAGGCAGGGCATACACTGAAGCTTTCTTT	CATSREGRAYTEAFF
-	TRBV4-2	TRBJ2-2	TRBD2	TGTGCCAGCAGCCTACATCTAGCGGGAGGGCCTGTATGGACCGGGGAGCTGTTTTTT	CASSLHLAGGPVWTGELFF
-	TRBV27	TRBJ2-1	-	TGTGCCAGCAGTGAAAGGGAGGTACTCAATGAGCAGTTCTTC	CASSEREVLNEQFF
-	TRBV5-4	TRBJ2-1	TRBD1	TGTGCCAGCAGCCGACAGGGATATGAGCAGTTCTTC	CASSRQGYEQFF
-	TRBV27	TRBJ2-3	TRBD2	TGTGCCAGCAGTTTATGGGTCCCACTAGCGGGCAGCACAGATACGCAGTATTTT	CASSLWVPLAGSTDTQYF
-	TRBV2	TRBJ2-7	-	TGTGCCAGCAGTTTTAGGAGCTACGAGCAGTACTTC	CASSFRSYEQYF
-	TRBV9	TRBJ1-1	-	TGTGCCAGCAGCGGGGCGATGAACACTGAAGCTTTCTTT	CASSGAMNTEAFF